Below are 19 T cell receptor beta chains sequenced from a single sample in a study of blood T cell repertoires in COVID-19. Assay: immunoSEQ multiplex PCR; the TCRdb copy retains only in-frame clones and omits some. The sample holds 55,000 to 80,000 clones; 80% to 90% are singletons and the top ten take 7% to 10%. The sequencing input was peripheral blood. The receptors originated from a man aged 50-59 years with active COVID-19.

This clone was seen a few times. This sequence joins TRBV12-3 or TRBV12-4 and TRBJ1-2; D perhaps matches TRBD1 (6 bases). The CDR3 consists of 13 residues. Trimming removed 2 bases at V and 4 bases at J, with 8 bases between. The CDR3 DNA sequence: TGTGCCAGCAGTTTAAGGGGGGGCTATGGCTACACCTTC. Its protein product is CASSLRGGYGYTF.

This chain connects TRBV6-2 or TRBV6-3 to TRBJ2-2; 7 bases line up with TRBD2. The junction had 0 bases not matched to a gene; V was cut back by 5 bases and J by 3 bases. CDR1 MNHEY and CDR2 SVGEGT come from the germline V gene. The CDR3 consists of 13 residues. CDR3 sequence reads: CASSSGDTGELFF. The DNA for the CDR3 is TGTGCCAGCAGTAGCGGGGACACCGGGGAGCTGTTTTTT.

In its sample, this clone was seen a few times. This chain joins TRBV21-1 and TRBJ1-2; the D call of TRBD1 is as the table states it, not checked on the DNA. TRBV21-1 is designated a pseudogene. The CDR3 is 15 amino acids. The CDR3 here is CASSKVRNRDYGYTF. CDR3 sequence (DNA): TGTGCCAGCAGCAAAGTGAGGAACAGGGACTATGGCTACACCTTC.

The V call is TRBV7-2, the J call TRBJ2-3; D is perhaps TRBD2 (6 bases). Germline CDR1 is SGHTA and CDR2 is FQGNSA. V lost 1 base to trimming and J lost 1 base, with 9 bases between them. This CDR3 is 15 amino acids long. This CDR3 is CASSLGSGGTDTQYF. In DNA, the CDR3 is TGTGCCAGCAGCTTAGGGTCGGGGGGCACAGATACGCAGTATTTT.

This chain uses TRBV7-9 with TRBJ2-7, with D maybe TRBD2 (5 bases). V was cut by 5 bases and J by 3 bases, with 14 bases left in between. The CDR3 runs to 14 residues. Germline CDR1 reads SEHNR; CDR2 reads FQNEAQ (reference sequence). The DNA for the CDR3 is TGTGCCAGCAGCCCCCGGCGAGGGTACTACGAGCAGTACTTC. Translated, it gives CASSPRRGYYEQYF.

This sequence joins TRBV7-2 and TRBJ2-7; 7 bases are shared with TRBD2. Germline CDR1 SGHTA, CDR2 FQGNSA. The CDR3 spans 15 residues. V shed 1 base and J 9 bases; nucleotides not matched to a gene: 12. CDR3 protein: CASSLGVERGQRQYF. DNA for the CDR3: TGTGCCAGCAGCTTAGGGGTGGAGCGGGGCCAAAGGCAGTACTTC.

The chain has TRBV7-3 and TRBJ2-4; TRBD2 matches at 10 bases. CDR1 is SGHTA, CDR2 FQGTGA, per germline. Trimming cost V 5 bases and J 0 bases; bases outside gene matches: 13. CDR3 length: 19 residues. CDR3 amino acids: CASSLKPVSGGLAKNIQYF. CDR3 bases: TGTGCCAGCAGCCTCAAACCCGTTAGCGGGGGGTTAGCCAAAAACATTCAGTACTTC.

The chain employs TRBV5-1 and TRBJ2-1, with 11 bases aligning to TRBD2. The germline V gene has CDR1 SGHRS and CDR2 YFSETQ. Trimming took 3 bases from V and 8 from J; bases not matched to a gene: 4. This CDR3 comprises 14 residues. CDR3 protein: CASSSLAGGDEQFF. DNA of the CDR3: TGCGCCAGCAGCTCCCTAGCGGGGGGAGATGAGCAGTTCTTC.

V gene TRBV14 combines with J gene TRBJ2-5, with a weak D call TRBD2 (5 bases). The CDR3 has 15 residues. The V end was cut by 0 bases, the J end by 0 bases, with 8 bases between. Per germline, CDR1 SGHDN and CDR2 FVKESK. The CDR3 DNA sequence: TGTGCCAGCAGCCAAGATCGAGGGTACCAAGAGACCCAGTACTTC. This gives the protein CASSQDRGYQETQYF.

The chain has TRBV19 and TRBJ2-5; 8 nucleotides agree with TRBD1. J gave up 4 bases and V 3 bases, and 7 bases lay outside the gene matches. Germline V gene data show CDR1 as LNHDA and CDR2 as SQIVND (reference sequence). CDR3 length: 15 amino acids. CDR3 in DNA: TGTGCCAGTAGTATGGGGGCAGGGGGCCGAGAGACCCAGTACTTC. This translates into CASSMGAGGRETQYF.

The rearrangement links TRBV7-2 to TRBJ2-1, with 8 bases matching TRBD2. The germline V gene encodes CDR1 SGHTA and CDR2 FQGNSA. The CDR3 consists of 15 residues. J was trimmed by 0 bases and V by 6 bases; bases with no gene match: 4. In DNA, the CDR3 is TGTGCCAGCAGGGTTAGCGGGGACTCCTACAATGAGCAGTTCTTC. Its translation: CASRVSGDSYNEQFF.

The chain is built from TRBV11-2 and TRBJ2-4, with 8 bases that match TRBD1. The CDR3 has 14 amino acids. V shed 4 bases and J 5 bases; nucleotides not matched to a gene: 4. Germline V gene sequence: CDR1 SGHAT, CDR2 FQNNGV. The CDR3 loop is CASSYQGAENIQYF. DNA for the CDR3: TGTGCCAGCAGCTATCAGGGGGCGGAAAACATTCAGTACTTC.

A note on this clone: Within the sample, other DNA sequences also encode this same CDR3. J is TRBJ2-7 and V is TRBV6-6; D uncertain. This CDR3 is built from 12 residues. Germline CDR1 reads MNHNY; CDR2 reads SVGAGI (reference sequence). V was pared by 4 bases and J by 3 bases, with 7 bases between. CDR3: CASSSSSYEQYF. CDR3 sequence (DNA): TGTGCCAGCAGTTCTTCCAGCTACGAGCAGTACTTC.

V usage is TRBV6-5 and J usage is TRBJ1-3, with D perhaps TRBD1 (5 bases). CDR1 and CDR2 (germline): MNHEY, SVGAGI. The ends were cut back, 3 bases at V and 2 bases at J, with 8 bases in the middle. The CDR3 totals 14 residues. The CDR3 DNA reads TGTGCCAGCAGTTATACGGGGGCTGGAAACACCATATATTTT. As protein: CASSYTGAGNTIYF.

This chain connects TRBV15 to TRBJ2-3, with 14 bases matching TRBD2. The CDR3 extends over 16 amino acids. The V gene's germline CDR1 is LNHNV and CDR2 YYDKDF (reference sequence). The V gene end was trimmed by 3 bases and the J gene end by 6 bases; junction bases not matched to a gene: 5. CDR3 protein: CATSSRLAGGPDTQYF. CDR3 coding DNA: TGTGCCACCAGCAGTCGACTAGCGGGGGGGCCGGATACGCAGTATTTT.

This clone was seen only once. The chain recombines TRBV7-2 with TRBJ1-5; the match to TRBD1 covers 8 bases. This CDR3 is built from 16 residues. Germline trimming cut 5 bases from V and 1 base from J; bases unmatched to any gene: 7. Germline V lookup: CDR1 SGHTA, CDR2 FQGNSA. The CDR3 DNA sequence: TGTGCCAGCAGCGCTCAGGGGGCTCAGAGCAATCAGCCCCAGCATTTT. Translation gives CASSAQGAQSNQPQHF.

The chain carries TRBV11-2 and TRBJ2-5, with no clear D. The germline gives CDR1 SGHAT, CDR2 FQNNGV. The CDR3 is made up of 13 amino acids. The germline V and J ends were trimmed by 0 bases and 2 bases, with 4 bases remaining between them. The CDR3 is CASSLDLQETQYF. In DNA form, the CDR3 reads TGTGCCAGCAGCTTAGACTTGCAAGAGACCCAGTACTTC.

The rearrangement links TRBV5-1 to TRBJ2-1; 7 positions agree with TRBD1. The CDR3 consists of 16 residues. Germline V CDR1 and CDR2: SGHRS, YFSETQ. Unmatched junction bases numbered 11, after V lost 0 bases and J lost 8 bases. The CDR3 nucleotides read TGCGCCAGCAGCTTGGCCCGTTTAGACAGGGCTCATGAGCAGTTCTTC. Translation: CASSLARLDRAHEQFF.

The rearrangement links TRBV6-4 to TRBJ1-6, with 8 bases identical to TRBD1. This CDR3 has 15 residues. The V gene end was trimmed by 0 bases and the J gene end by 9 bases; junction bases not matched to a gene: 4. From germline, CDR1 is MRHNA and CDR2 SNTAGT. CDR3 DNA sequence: TGTGCCAGCAGTGACTCTGGACAGGGCGGTTCACCCCTCCACTTT. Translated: CASSDSGQGGSPLHF.